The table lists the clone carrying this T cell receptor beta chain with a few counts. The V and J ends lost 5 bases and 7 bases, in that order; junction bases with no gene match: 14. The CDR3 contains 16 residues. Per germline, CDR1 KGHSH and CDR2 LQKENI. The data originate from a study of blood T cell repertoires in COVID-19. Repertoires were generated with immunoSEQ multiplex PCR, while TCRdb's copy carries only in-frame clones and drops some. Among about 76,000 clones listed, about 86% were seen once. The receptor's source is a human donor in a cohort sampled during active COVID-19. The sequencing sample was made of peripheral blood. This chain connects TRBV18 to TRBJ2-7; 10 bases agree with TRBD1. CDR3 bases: TGTGCCAGCTCAGAGACAGGGGGCCCGATACCGCTAGAGCAGTACTTC. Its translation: CASSETGGPIPLEQYF.